These T cell receptor beta chains were read from a single sample in a study of shared clonotypes between healthy human individuals. Sequencing used immunoSEQ multiplex PCR; TCRdb keeps in-frame clones, though not all of them. The table includes more than 2 million clones, 95% detected once. The sample comprised naive CD4+ T cells sorted from blood. The origin of the receptors is a man aged 18-30 years in good health. Each CDR3 is given with its conserved first and last residue.

j_call cdr3_length v_call cdr3_aa
TRBJ1-5 10 TRBV12-5 CASGSPAQHF
TRBJ1-2 12 TRBV7-2 CASSVQGSGYTF
TRBJ1-4 12 TRBV28 CASSSWDEKLFF
TRBJ1-5 17 TRBV27 CASSAGQGGRGNQPQHF
TRBJ2-7 13 TRBV5-4 CASSLGGVYEQYF
TRBJ2-7 13 TRBV7-9 CASSLGRAYEQYF
TRBJ2-4 13 TRBV6-5 CASSNDGWGIQYF
TRBJ2-3 13 TRBV6-5 CASRLAGGDTQYF
TRBJ2-1 14 TRBV21-1 CAILTSGEYNEQFF
TRBJ2-6 15 TRBV9 CASSLQESGANVLTF
TRBJ1-6 12 TRBV30 CALGGTISPLHF
TRBJ1-1 11 TRBV6-5 CASRQNTEAFF
TRBJ2-7 14 TRBV6-1 CASGQGAPTYEQYF
TRBJ1-4 15 TRBV30 CAWRSAGVPNEKLFF
TRBJ1-2 14 TRBV28 CASSWAAVDYGYTF
TRBJ2-7 14 TRBV6-1 CATVLGTGLYEQYF
TRBJ2-3 16 TRBV10-3 CAISETRGGFTDTQYF
TRBJ1-5 16 TRBV7-5 CARSLAGIGSNQPQHF
TRBJ2-7 12 TRBV6-5 CASGDRGRGQYF
TRBJ2-5 11 TRBV2 CATTSQETQYF
TRBJ2-4 15 TRBV4-1 CASSRPEAAKNIQYF
TRBJ1-1 16 TRBV4-1 CASSLNTGLGNTEAFF
TRBJ1-2 12 TRBV7-6 CASSFAGHGYTF
TRBJ1-1 15 TRBV7-2 CASTLTGALNTEAFF
TRBJ2-7 16 TRBV28 CASSLVGQGPYYEQYF
TRBJ1-1 15 TRBV6-4 CASTRSAGMNTEAFF
TRBJ2-7 16 TRBV27 CASPLGPGQGPDEQYF